The TCR beta chain under discussion was sequenced for a study of CD8 T cells in Susac syndrome. With respect to this clonotype: Antigen unknown.

Findings and limits, study-wide: Susac-specific public clones found in total CD8+ repertoires numbered approximately 15, and those in CD8+ TEMRA repertoires numbered several. As the study acknowledged, the number of individuals in its TCR sequencing and HLA analysis was relatively small.

RNA amounts of about 0.5 to 1 ug underwent reverse transcription with random hexamers. TCRdb recomputed calls from the immunoSEQ multiplex PCR reads with MiXCR, one row per CDR3 protein. The sample lists 100,000 to 150,000 distinct CDR3 sequences; 90% to 95% were seen once. The CDR3 loop spans 16 amino acids. With 2 bases removed from V and 7 bases from J, the gap between germline ends came to 18 bases. The germline V gene encodes CDR1 MNHEY and CDR2 SVGEGT. This TCR was recovered from a human donor with Susac syndrome. Sequencing used CD8+ T cells from PBMCs. The rearrangement links TRBV6-2 or TRBV6-3 to TRBJ2-1; unclear D gene. The CDR3 reads CASSYPPWSRRNEQFF. DNA for the CDR3: TGTGCCAGCAGTTACCCCCCGTGGAGCCGGCGGAATGAGCAGTTCTTC.